Below are 23 T cell receptor beta chains sequenced from a single sample in a study of identical twins. TCRdb processed the 5' RACE reads anew with MiXCR; each CDR3 protein has one entry. This sample has some 660,000 distinct CDR3 sequences, with under 9% found just once. This sample was also put to use in a study of yellow fever vaccine responses in identical twins.

Sequencing was performed on PBMCs. The receptors here all came from a woman between 18 and 29 years old in good health.

CDR3 sequence: CASSQETGGGANVLTF. In DNA, the CDR3 is TGCGCCAGCAGCCAAGAGACAGGGGGTGGGGCCAACGTCCTGACTTTC. The V and J genes are TRBV4-3 and TRBJ2-6; TRBD1 matches 9 bases. The CDR3 is 16 amino acids. The V segment lost 0 bases and the J segment 3 bases; nucleotides outside the gene matches: 0. CDR1 and CDR2 (germline): LGHNA, YSLEER.

J is TRBJ2-6 and V is TRBV3-1, with TRBD1 matching over 8 bases. The J segment lost 0 bases and the V segment lost 6 bases, leaving 13 bases of the junction unmatched. This CDR3 is 19 amino acids long. CDR1 and CDR2 (germline): LGHDT, YNNKEL (reference sequence). The CDR3 coding sequence is TGTGCCAGCAGTCCCCCATCCTGGACAGGGAGCTCTGGGGCCAACGTCCTGACTTTC. This translates into CASSPPSWTGSSGANVLTF.

The rearrangement joins TRBV11-2 to TRBJ2-3; weak D call: TRBD1 (5 bases). The CDR3 extends over 16 amino acids. V was trimmed by 5 bases and J by 6 bases, leaving 21 bases between them. The germline V gene has CDR1 SGHAT and CDR2 FQNNGV. CDR3 sequence reads: CASSLQAEDGMDTQYF. In nucleotides, the CDR3 is TGTGCCAGCAGCCTACAGGCCGAGGACGGAATGGATACGCAGTATTTT.

V is TRBV9 and J is TRBJ2-2; weak D call: TRBD1 (5 bases). The CDR3 contains 14 residues. Germline V gene sequence: CDR1 SGDLS, CDR2 YYNGEE. V lost 0 bases and J lost 6, with 9 bases in between. The CDR3 coding sequence is TGTGCCAGCAGCGTAGAGGCAGGGTCCGGGGAGCTGTTTTTT. It specifies CASSVEAGSGELFF.

CDR3 loop: CSAREYPGQLNGYTF. For the CDR3, the DNA is TGCAGTGCTAGAGAGTATCCGGGACAGTTGAATGGCTACACCTTC. V gene TRBV20-1 combines with J gene TRBJ1-2, with 7 bases identical to TRBD1. CDR3 length: 15 amino acids. The V gene end was trimmed by 0 bases and the J gene end by 6 bases; junction bases not matched to a gene: 10. Germline loops: CDR1 DFQATT, CDR2 SNEGSKA (reference sequence).

The sample holds a few counts of this clonotype. The chain employs TRBV7-9 and TRBJ2-7; maybe TRBD2 (5 bases). The germline V gene encodes CDR1 SEHNR and CDR2 FQNEAQ (reference sequence). Trimming stripped 5 bases from V and 2 bases from J, with 19 bases between. The length of the CDR3 is 16 residues. The CDR3 coding sequence is TGTGCCAGCAGCCTCCCTGTGAGGGAGTTAACCTACGAGCAGTACTTC. Translated: CASSLPVRELTYEQYF.

This clonotype was picked up many times. V and J are TRBV4-2 and TRBJ2-3; tentatively, D is TRBD1 (6 bases). Germline CDR1 is LGHNA and CDR2 is YNFKEQ. The CDR3 is 16 amino acids. V lost 1 base and J 4 bases, leaving 15 bases between the germline ends. The CDR3 sequence: CASSQVASGAADTQYF. The DNA of the CDR3 is TGTGCCAGCAGCCAAGTGGCCTCAGGGGCTGCAGATACGCAGTATTTT.

This clonotype turned up a few times. The V and J genes are TRBV11-2 and TRBJ1-4; TRBD1 matches at 7 bases. The germline gives CDR1 SGHAT, CDR2 FQNNGV. The length of the CDR3 is 15 residues. Trimming at V came to 5 bases and at J to 13 bases, leaving 16 bases not matched to a gene. As DNA, the CDR3 is TGTGCCAGCAGCCCGACGCAGGGGGTGCCTTTTGGACTGTTTTTT. Amino acids: CASSPTQGVPFGLFF.

The chain employs TRBV20-1 and TRBJ2-5; TRBD2 is a possible D gene (6 bases). The CDR3 has 13 amino acids. Germline CDR1 and CDR2: DFQATT and SNEGSKA (reference sequence). V gave up 5 bases and J gave up 4 bases, with 14 bases separating them. The CDR3 DNA is TGCAGTGCTTTCAGGATGGGAGGAGAGACCCAGTACTTC. As protein: CSAFRMGGETQYF.

There are a few counts of this clonotype. V and J are TRBV4-2 and TRBJ2-1; 14 bases line up with TRBD2. J lost 6 bases, V lost 2 bases, and 3 bases had no gene match. From germline, CDR1 is LGHNA and CDR2 YNFKEQ. The CDR3 runs to 16 residues. The CDR3 DNA reads TGTGCCAGCAGCCAACTAGGGACTAGCGGGGGCAATGAGCAGTTCTTC. Amino acids: CASSQLGTSGGNEQFF.

This clonotype came up a few times. J is TRBJ2-3 and V is TRBV4-3; 8 bases are a match to TRBD1. The V and J ends lost 4 bases and 4 bases, in that order; junction bases with no gene match: 4. Per germline, CDR1 LGHNA and CDR2 YSLEER. The CDR3 runs to 14 residues. The CDR3 DNA is TGCGCCAGCAGCCGGACAGGGTCCGCAGATACGCAGTATTTT. Amino acid sequence: CASSRTGSADTQYF.

The table lists this clonotype with a few counts. The chain combines TRBV20-1 with TRBJ2-4; D not certain. Germline CDR1 is DFQATT and CDR2 is SNEGSKA (reference sequence). V was pared by 3 bases and J by 0 bases, with 12 bases between. The CDR3 extends over 15 amino acids. CDR3 in DNA: TGCAGTGCTAGCTACAGCACGCTAGCCAAAAACATTCAGTACTTC. Translation gives CSASYSTLAKNIQYF.

The sample holds a few counts of this clonotype. Its ends do not fully match the called genes, so a read error is possible. The chain has TRBV4-3 and TRBJ1-4, with 7 nucleotides matching TRBD1. Germline V gene sequence: CDR1 LGHNA, CDR2 YSLEER. The CDR3 contains 13 residues. CDR3 DNA: TGCGCCAGCAGCCAAGATCTTCAGGGGGACATCACTTTT. Protein product: CASSQDLQGDITF.

This chain joins TRBV11-2 and TRBJ2-5; unclear D gene. Trimming cost V 4 bases and J 1 base, with 4 bases left between them. The CDR3 has 12 residues. CDR1 and CDR2 from the germline V gene are SGHAT and FQNNGV. CDR3 sequence reads: CASSYIQETQYF. The CDR3 nucleotides are TGTGCCAGCAGCTATATCCAAGAGACCCAGTACTTC. Filled out from reference TRBV11-2 and TRBJ2-5, the complete variable domain reads EAGVAQSPRYKIIEKRQSVAFWCNPISGHATLYWYQQILGQGPKLLIQFQNNGVVDDSQLPKDRFSAERLKGVDSTLKIQPAKLEDSAVYLCASSYIQETQYFGPGTRLLVL.

V is TRBV7-2 and J is TRBJ1-5; D gene unclear. Germline V gene lookup returns CDR1 SGHTA and CDR2 FQGNSA. The V and J ends lost 1 base and 0 bases respectively, with 7 bases between them. This CDR3 region has 15 residues. The DNA of the CDR3 is TGTGCCAGCAGCTTAGGACATTATAGCAATCAGCCCCAGCATTTT. It yields the protein CASSLGHYSNQPQHF. Full variable domain (outside the CDR3, taken from reference TRBV7-2 and TRBJ1-5): GAGVSQSPSNKVTEKGKDVELRCDPISGHTALYWYRQSLGQGLEFLIYFQGNSAPDKSGLPSDRFSAERTGGSVSTLTIQRTQQEDSAVYLCASSLGHYSNQPQHFGDGTRLSIL.

This clonotype was picked up many times. The V call is TRBV7-8, the J call TRBJ2-3; D remains ambiguous. Germline CDR1 reads SGHVS; CDR2 reads FQNEAQ. The CDR3 is made up of 16 amino acids. Trimming removed 4 bases from V and 2 bases from J, with 16 bases in between. The CDR3 region is CASSSLKDAFTDTQYF. CDR3 nucleotides: TGTGCCAGCAGCTCGTTGAAGGACGCGTTCACAGATACGCAGTATTTT.

The CDR3: CSARGQDGETQYF. The CDR3, as DNA: TGCAGTGCTAGAGGACAGGACGGGGAGACCCAGTACTTC. The chain uses TRBV20-1 and TRBJ2-5, with a weak D call TRBD1 (6 bases). The V and J ends lost 1 base and 5 bases respectively, with 11 bases between them. In germline, CDR1 is DFQATT, CDR2 SNEGSKA (reference sequence). This CDR3 is 13 amino acids long.

With regard to this clonotype: One base away lies a much larger clone, so this may be a sequencing read error. The CDR3 sequence is CASSFQGSGYNEQFF. In DNA, the CDR3 is TGCGCCAGCAGCTTCCAAGGGTCTGGTTACAATGAGCAGTTCTTC. The rearrangement links TRBV5-1 to TRBJ2-1; unclear D gene. Deletions cut 2 bases from V and 4 bases from J, with 13 bases between. Germline V CDR1 and CDR2: SGHRS, YFSETQ. The CDR3 runs to 15 residues.

The chain is built from TRBV20-1 and TRBJ2-7; 10 bases line up with TRBD2. CDR3 size: 16 residues. With V trimmed by 5 bases and J by 9 bases, 19 bases remained unmatched. Germline CDR1 DFQATT, CDR2 SNEGSKA (reference sequence). The chain's CDR3 is CSASPGGLAGVKGQYF. CDR3 nucleotides: TGCAGTGCTTCCCCGGGAGGGCTAGCGGGAGTAAAAGGGCAGTACTTC.

This clonotype has at least ten counts. In DNA, the CDR3 is TGCGCCAGCAGCTTGGGGTCGCGACTAGCGGGAGGAGAGACCCAGTACTTC. This gives the protein CASSLGSRLAGGETQYF. This chain connects TRBV5-1 to TRBJ2-5; 13 bases map to TRBD2. V shed 0 bases, J shed 4 bases, and the junction held 6 bases outside the gene matches. Germline V gene sequence: CDR1 SGHRS, CDR2 YFSETQ. This CDR3 contains 17 residues.

The table lists this clonotype with many counts. The chain has TRBV24-1 and TRBJ2-1; 8 nucleotides align to TRBD2. The CDR3 runs 16 residues. Germline trimming cut 4 bases from V and 2 bases from J; bases unmatched to any gene: 6. Looked up from germline, CDR1 is KGHDR and CDR2 is SFDVKD. CDR3 amino acids: CATSDGGADPYNEQFF. CDR3 nucleotides: TGTGCCACCAGTGACGGGGGGGCAGATCCCTACAATGAGCAGTTCTTC.

This chain connects TRBV5-5 to TRBJ2-7; D gene uncertain. Germline V lookup: CDR1 SGHKS, CDR2 YYEKEE (reference sequence). CDR3 size: 12 residues. Trimming pared 1 base from V and 5 bases from J, leaving 7 bases between. This chain's CDR3 is CASSLYNDEQYF. The CDR3, as DNA: TGTGCCAGCAGCTTGTATAACGACGAGCAGTACTTC.

This clonotype was seen a few times. The chain carries TRBV12-3 or TRBV12-4 and TRBJ1-4; 8 bases agree with TRBD1. After removal of 4 bases from V and 5 bases from J, the junction contained 9 bases not matched to a gene. The CDR3 has 16 residues. The CDR3 DNA reads as TGTGCCAGCAGTTCTACTAGGGACAGGTTAAATGAAAAACTGTTTTTT. This encodes CASSSTRDRLNEKLFF.